One sample yielded the 5 T cell receptor beta chains listed below, sequenced in a study of blood T cell repertoires in COVID-19. Using immunoSEQ multiplex PCR, the repertoire was profiled, and TCRdb retains in-frame clones only, with some absent. The table shows 55,000 to 75,000 clones, with roughly four fifths occurring only once. The source material was peripheral blood. These receptors all stem from a man older than 75 with COVID-19, enrolled during active disease.

The gene calls are TRBV28 and TRBJ2-5, with D uncertain. This CDR3 is 14 amino acids long. Trimming took off 7 bases at V and 2 bases at J, with 14 bases between the two ends. From germline, CDR1 is MDHEN and CDR2 SYDVKM. CDR3 amino acids: CASNPTPVQETQYF. CDR3 nucleotides: TGTGCCAGCAATCCCACACCCGTTCAAGAGACCCAGTACTTC.

The chain recombines TRBV18 with TRBJ1-2; weak D call: TRBD1 (6 bases). Germline CDR1 and CDR2: KGHSH and LQKENI. This CDR3 has 14 amino acids. V was cut by 4 bases and J by 0 bases, with 9 bases left in between. CDR3 region: CASSLQGTNYGYTF. DNA of the CDR3: TGTGCCAGCTCACTACAGGGAACTAACTATGGCTACACCTTC.

This chain connects TRBV9 to TRBJ2-5, with TRBD1 identical over 8 bases. The CDR3 covers 15 residues. V trimming: 0 bases; J trimming: 5 bases; junction bases outside the gene matches: 6. Per the germline V gene, CDR1 is SGDLS and CDR2 is YYNGEE. CDR3 loop: CASSVGQGAPETQYF. CDR3 in DNA: TGTGCCAGCAGCGTAGGTCAGGGGGCCCCCGAGACCCAGTACTTC.

This sequence joins TRBV30 and TRBJ1-2; possibly TRBD1 for D (6 bases). From germline, CDR1 is GTSNPN and CDR2 SVGIG (reference sequence). V lost 4 bases and J 2 bases, leaving 11 bases between the germline ends. The CDR3 contains 13 residues. CDR3 DNA sequence: TGTGCCTGGAAACAGGACAGCAACTATGGCTACACCTTC. This gives the protein CAWKQDSNYGYTF. Complete variable domain (other parts from reference TRBV30 and TRBJ1-2): SQTIHQWPATLVQPVGSPLSLECTVEGTSNPNLYWYRQAAGRGLQLLFYSVGIGQISSEVPQNLSASRPQDRQFILSSKKLLLSDSGFYLCAWKQDSNYGYTFGSGTRLTVV.

This chain joins TRBV4-3 and TRBJ1-2; TRBD1 aligns across 7 bases. This CDR3 has 14 residues. V dropped 8 bases and J dropped 2; count of bases not matched to a gene: 8. The V gene's germline CDR1 is LGHNA and CDR2 YSLEER. As DNA, the CDR3 is TGCGCCAGCTCCCGGACAGGCGAGAACTATGGCTACACCTTC. Protein sequence: CASSRTGENYGYTF.